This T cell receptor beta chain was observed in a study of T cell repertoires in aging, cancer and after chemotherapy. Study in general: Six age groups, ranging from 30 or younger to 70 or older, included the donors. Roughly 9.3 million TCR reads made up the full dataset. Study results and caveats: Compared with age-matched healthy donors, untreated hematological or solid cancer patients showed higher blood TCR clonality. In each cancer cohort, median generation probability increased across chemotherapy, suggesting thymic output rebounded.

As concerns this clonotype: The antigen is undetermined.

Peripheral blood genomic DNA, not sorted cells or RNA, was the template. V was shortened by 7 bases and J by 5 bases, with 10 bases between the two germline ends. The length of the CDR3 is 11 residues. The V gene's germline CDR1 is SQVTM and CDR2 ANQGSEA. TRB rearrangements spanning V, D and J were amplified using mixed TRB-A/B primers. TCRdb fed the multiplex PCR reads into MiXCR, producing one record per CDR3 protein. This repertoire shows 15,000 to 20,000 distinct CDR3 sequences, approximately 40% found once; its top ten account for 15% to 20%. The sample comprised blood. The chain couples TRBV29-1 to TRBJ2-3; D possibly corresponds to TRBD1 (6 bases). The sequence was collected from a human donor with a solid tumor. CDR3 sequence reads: CSGGPVDTQYF. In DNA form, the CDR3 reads TGCAGCGGGGGGCCCGTAGATACGCAGTATTTT.